These 16 T cell receptor beta chains were all obtained from the same sample, sequenced in a study of blood T cells in healthy people across ages. Primed by a sample-barcoded 5' primer and a J-beta primer mix, a second PCR proceeded for 7 to 11 cycles. TCRdb recomputed calls from the 5' RACE reads with MiXCR, one row per CDR3 protein. Of 1.5 million to 2 million distinct CDR3 sequences listed, 28% were seen once; the top ten hold roughly 8%. Specimen: blood. These receptors originate from a woman aged 25 to 39 in good health.

This chain connects TRBV29-1 to TRBJ2-1; D ambiguous. Germline CDR1 reads SQVTM; CDR2 reads ANQGSEA. V dropped 7 bases and J dropped 11 bases, with 15 bases sitting between them. The CDR3 extends over 11 amino acids. The DNA of the CDR3 is TGCAGCGCCGAAACTACGTACCAGCAGTTCTTC. Its protein is CSAETTYQQFF.

Remarks on this clonotype: One end of the junction varies from germline; a read error may be responsible. This chain connects TRBV6-1 to TRBJ2-4; possible D gene TRBD1, 6 bases. From germline, CDR1 is MNHNS and CDR2 SASEGT. The CDR3 consists of 14 residues. In DNA form, the CDR3 reads TGTGCCACCGGTTCCGGGACACCAAAAAACATTCGGTACTTC. It encodes CATGSGTPKNIRYF.

V and J are TRBV18 and TRBJ1-2; TRBD1 is a possible D gene (6 bases). The CDR3 length is 12 residues. Germline V gene sequence: CDR1 KGHSH, CDR2 LQKENI. V gave up 1 base and J gave up 10 bases, with 10 bases separating them. CDR3 amino acids: CASSPRGADYTF. The CDR3 DNA reads TGTGCCAGCTCACCACGGGGGGCTGACTACACCTTC. The whole variable domain, filled in from reference TRBV18 and TRBJ1-2, reads NAGVMQNPRHLVRRRGQEARLRCSPMKGHSHVYWYRQLPEEGLKFMVYLQKENIIDESGMPKERFSAEFPKEGPSILRIQQVVRGDSAAYFCASSPRGADYTFGSGTRLTVV.

The V gene is TRBV14, the J gene TRBJ2-1; D perhaps matches TRBD2 (6 bases). The germline V and J ends were trimmed by 6 bases and 6 bases, with 18 bases remaining between them. Germline assignment: CDR1 SGHDN and CDR2 FVKESK. The CDR3 covers 15 residues. The CDR3 reads CASSRREKRSNEQFF. The CDR3 bases are TGTGCCAGCAGTCGGAGGGAGAAGAGGTCCAATGAGCAGTTCTTC.

The sample holds many counts of this clonotype. The chain couples TRBV12-3 or TRBV12-4 to TRBJ1-4; D is possibly TRBD1 (5 bases). V was cut by 5 bases and J by 13 bases, with 17 bases left in between. The CDR3 totals 13 residues. The CDR3, as DNA: TGTGCCAGCAGTCGACCGGGACCTGAGGGACTGTTTTTT. This encodes CASSRPGPEGLFF.

The chain recombines TRBV6-6 with TRBJ1-1; 8 bases align to TRBD1. With V trimmed by 7 bases and J by 10 bases, 11 bases remained unmatched. From germline, CDR1 is MNHNY and CDR2 SVGAGI (reference sequence). The CDR3 runs to 13 residues. CDR3 residues: CASNLGQGAGAFF. CDR3 DNA: TGTGCCAGCAACCTTGGGCAGGGGGCAGGAGCTTTCTTT.

The chain joins TRBV5-1 to TRBJ2-2, with D perhaps matching TRBD2 (6 bases). Germline CDR1 reads SGHRS; CDR2 reads YFSETQ. The CDR3 totals 16 residues. V lost 2 bases, J lost 3 bases, and 14 bases lay in between. The CDR3 bases are TGCGCCAGCAGCTTCGTTGGAGGGGCCGACACCGGGGAGCTGTTTTTT. Its translation: CASSFVGGADTGELFF.

This clonotype was seen more than once but under ten times. This may arise from a read error, as a much more abundant clone is one base away. The CDR3 loop reads CASRFSNIRYF. The CDR3 nucleotides read TGTGCCAGCAGATTCAGCAACATTCGGTACTTC. J is TRBJ2-4 and V is TRBV27; D uncertain. Germline assignment: CDR1 MNHEY and CDR2 SMNVEV (reference sequence). CDR3 length: 11 residues.

The gene calls are TRBV6-6 and TRBJ2-1, with 10 bases aligning to TRBD2. Germline loops: CDR1 MNHNY, CDR2 SVGAGI (reference sequence). The CDR3 has 15 amino acids. V lost 2 bases, J lost 9 bases, and 7 bases stayed unmatched. This CDR3 reads CASSYTGTSEGEQFF. The DNA of the CDR3 is TGTGCCAGCAGTTACACTGGGACTAGCGAGGGTGAGCAGTTCTTC.

This clonotype was seen only a few times. The germline gene is not matched at one end of the junction; a read error may be the cause. This rearrangement joins TRBV7-9 to TRBJ2-5, with a tentative D call TRBD2 (5 bases). Germline CDR1 and CDR2: SEHNR and FQNEAQ (reference sequence). The CDR3 loop spans 16 amino acids. As DNA, the CDR3 is TGTGCCAGCAGCCCCATATCGCCGGGGTACCAAGAGACCCGGTACTTC. This translates into CASSPISPGYQETRYF.

The rearrangement uses TRBV28 and TRBJ1-2; D unresolved. Trimming shortened V by 4 bases and J by 8 bases, and 14 bases separated the two germline ends. There are 13 residues in the CDR3. Germline values: CDR1 MDHEN, CDR2 SYDVKM. The CDR3 sequence: CASSSGWAIGYTF. CDR3 nucleotides: TGTGCCAGCAGTTCGGGTTGGGCTATCGGCTACACCTTC.

This chain links TRBV10-2 with TRBJ2-1; D gene unclear. Germline V lookup: CDR1 WSHSY, CDR2 SAAADI. V lost 6 bases and J 4 bases, leaving 13 bases between the germline ends. This CDR3 has 14 residues. CDR3 bases: TGCGCCAGCAGACACACCGACGGATACAATGAGCAGTTCTTC. As protein: CASRHTDGYNEQFF.

This clonotype was recorded at least ten times. The rearrangement uses TRBV7-3 and TRBJ1-2; the D is unclear. V lost 5 bases and J 6 bases, leaving 13 bases between the germline ends. This CDR3 is built from 13 residues. Germline V gene sequence: CDR1 SGHTA, CDR2 FQGTGA. CDR3 coding DNA: TGTGCCAGCAGCCGATCCGGTGGGGATGGCTACACCTTC. Amino acids: CASSRSGGDGYTF. The entire variable domain, with the rest obtained from reference TRBV7-3 and TRBJ1-2, is as follows: GAGVSQTPSNKVTEKGKYVELRCDPISGHTALYWYRQSLGQGPEFLIYFQGTGAADDSGLPNDRFFAVRPEGSVSTLKIQRTERGDSAVYLCASSRSGGDGYTFGSGTRLTVV.

The table lists this clonotype with a few counts. V is TRBV15 and J is TRBJ2-2, with TRBD2 matching over 12 bases. The germline gives CDR1 LNHNV, CDR2 YYDKDF (reference sequence). V was clipped by 0 bases and J by 4 bases; unmatched bases: 12. The CDR3 loop spans 20 amino acids. This CDR3 is CATSREGLAGSSRGTGELFF. The CDR3 coding sequence is TGTGCCACCAGCAGAGAGGGACTAGCGGGCTCGTCAAGGGGCACCGGGGAGCTGTTTTTT. The complete variable domain, with remaining parts taken from reference TRBV15 and TRBJ2-2, reads DAMVIQNPRYQVTQFGKPVTLSCSQTLNHNVMYWYQQKSSQAPKLLFHYYDKDFNNEADTPDNFQSRRPNTSFCFLDIRSPGLGDTAMYLCATSREGLAGSSRGTGELFFGEGSRLTVL.

The chain carries TRBV5-1 and TRBJ2-4; TRBD1 matches 8 bases. The J call may be incorrect, as the DNA end agrees better with TRBJ2-7. There are 14 residues in the CDR3. CDR1 and CDR2 (germline): SGHRS, YFSETQ. Here the CDR3 DNA reads TGCGCCAGCAGCCGCTGGACAGGGAGGAACGAGCAGTACTTC. Its protein product is CASSRWTGRNEQYF.

A remark on this clonotype: The junction departs from the called germline gene at one end, perhaps through a read error. This chain uses TRBV9 with TRBJ2-2, with 9 positions matching TRBD2. This CDR3 is 15 amino acids long. Germline CDR1 is SGDLS and CDR2 is YYNGEE. The CDR3 spells CACSVDGGRGRELFF. The CDR3 DNA reads as TGTGCCTGCAGCGTAGATGGCGGGAGGGGTAGGGAGCTGTTTTTT.